These 2 T cell receptor beta chains were sequenced from one sample in a study of cytomegalovirus exposure and HLA in healthy donors. The PCR contained 60 Vbeta and 13 Jbeta primers. The data were produced by immunoSEQ multiplex PCR, yet TCRdb's version contains in-frame clones alone and is incomplete. The sample shows about 170,000 clones, approximately 78% of them seen only once. The sequencing sample was made of PBMCs. The source of these receptors is a woman aged 18-29 years in good health and CMV-seronegative.

CDR3 bases: TGTGCCAGTAGTATTCCCTTTTTAAATCAGCCCCAGCATTTT. Its protein product is CASSIPFLNQPQHF. This chain uses TRBV19 with TRBJ1-5, with unresolved D. Looked up from germline, CDR1 is LNHDA and CDR2 is SQIVND (reference sequence). The CDR3 loop spans 14 amino acids. Trimming took 3 bases from V and 4 from J, leaving 10 bases between them.

The rearrangement joins TRBV15 to TRBJ2-7; 10 bases line up with TRBD2. This CDR3 region has 18 residues. Germline assignment: CDR1 LNHNV and CDR2 YYDKDF (reference sequence). V shed 3 bases, J shed 0 bases, and the junction held 11 bases outside the gene matches. Here the CDR3 reads CATSSSRTSGGSSYEQYF. CDR3 coding DNA: TGTGCCACCAGCAGTTCTCGGACTAGCGGTGGGAGCTCCTACGAGCAGTACTTC.